This entry features one TCR beta chain sequence. The antigen is unknown. This sample was taken from a study of cytomegalovirus exposure and HLA in healthy donors. Deletions cut 0 bases from V and 3 bases from J, with 14 bases between. This CDR3 region has 16 residues. CDR1 and CDR2 from the germline V gene are SGHVS and FQNEAQ. Data came from immunoSEQ multiplex PCR; TCRdb stores just in-frame clones and leaves some out. The repertoire holds 220,000 or so clones, around 90% seen once, with 1.1% in the top ten. Broader study findings: It was reportedly the case that the classifier diagnosed cytomegalovirus status with high specificity and sensitivity. Altogether, around 160 TCR beta chains were recorded as cytomegalovirus-associated.

Material for sequencing was PBMCs. This receptor was identified in a woman aged 18 to 35 in good health and CMV-seronegative. This chain uses TRBV7-8 with TRBJ2-5, with TRBD1 as a possible D gene (5 bases). CDR3 loop: CASSLARQDIEETQYF. The CDR3 coding sequence is TGTGCCAGCAGCTTAGCGCGCCAGGACATTGAAGAGACCCAGTACTTC.